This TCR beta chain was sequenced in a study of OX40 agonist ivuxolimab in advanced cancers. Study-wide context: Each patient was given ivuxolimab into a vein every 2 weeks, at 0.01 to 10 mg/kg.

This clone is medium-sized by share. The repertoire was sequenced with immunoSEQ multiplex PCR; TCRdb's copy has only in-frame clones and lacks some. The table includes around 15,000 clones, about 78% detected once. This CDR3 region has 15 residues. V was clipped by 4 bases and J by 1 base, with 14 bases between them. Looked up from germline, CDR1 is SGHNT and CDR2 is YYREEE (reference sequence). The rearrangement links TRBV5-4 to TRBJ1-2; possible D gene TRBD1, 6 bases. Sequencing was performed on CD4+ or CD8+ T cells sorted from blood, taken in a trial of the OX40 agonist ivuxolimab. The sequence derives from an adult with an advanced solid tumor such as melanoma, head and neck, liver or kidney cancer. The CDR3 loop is CASSGGGKFNYGYTF. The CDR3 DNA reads TGTGCCAGCAGCGGGGGCGGGAAATTTAACTATGGCTACACCTTC.